Listed below are T cell receptor beta chains from one sample, sequenced in a study of long-term antiretroviral therapy in people with HIV. Only in-frame clones appear in the TCRdb table, and some are missing; sequencing was by immunoSEQ multiplex PCR. The data contain approximately 23,000 clones, 84% of them singletons. The sequencing here drew on unsorted PBMCs, taken 5.9 years after starting antiretroviral therapy. The receptor set was obtained from a man aged 30 to 39 with HIV. Each CDR3 is given with its conserved first and last residue. Each record gives: D gene, CDR3 length, clone size, V gene, J gene, CDR3 DNA, CDR3 protein. D genes are given only for firm matches. The listing skips clone size in some rows; elsewhere it reads once, few, many or a size class.

TRBD1	16	-	TRBV7-9	TRBJ2-7	TGTGCCAGCAGCGATGTGGCCAGGGGGAGCTCCTACGAGCAGTACTTC	CASSDVARGSSYEQYF
TRBD1	16	-	TRBV19	TRBJ2-1	TGTGCCAGTAGTATGGGACAGGGGCCATCCTACAATGAGCAGTTCTTC	CASSMGQGPSYNEQFF
-	15	-	TRBV7-9	TRBJ1-3	TGTGCCAGCAGCTTCCGGGAAGGTCCTGGAAACACCATATATTTT	CASSFREGPGNTIYF
-	16	-	TRBV2	TRBJ2-2	TGTGCCAGCAGCCCCCGGCGGGGAGCGAACACCGGGGAGCTGTTTTTT	CASSPRRGANTGELFF
TRBD1	17	-	TRBV19	TRBJ1-1	TGTGCCAGTAGCACCCGGACAGGGGTAGTCCGAGACACTGAAGCTTTCTTT	CASSTRTGVVRDTEAFF
TRBD1	14	few	TRBV28	TRBJ2-5	TGTGCCAGCAAAAAACCCGGGACAGAAGAGACCCAGTACTTC	CASKKPGTEETQYF
-	14	-	TRBV7-9	TRBJ1-5	TGTGCCAGCAGCTTAGGCGGGGAGTTTCAGCCCCAGCATTTT	CASSLGGEFQPQHF
TRBD1	15	-	TRBV9	TRBJ2-7	TGTGCCAGCAGCGTAACTACGGGACAGGAGTACGAGCAGTACTTC	CASSVTTGQEYEQYF
TRBD2	15	-	TRBV7-2	TRBJ2-1	TGTGCCAGCAGACTAGCGGGAGTAACCTACAATGAGCAGTTCTTC	CASRLAGVTYNEQFF
-	16	-	TRBV5-6	TRBJ1-1	TGTGCCAGCAGCTTGGCCCGTGGACTCCCGAACACTGAAGCTTTCTTT	CASSLARGLPNTEAFF
TRBD1	14	few	TRBV6-1	TRBJ1-1	TGTGCCAGCAGTCGGGACAGGGGGGACACTGAAGCTTTCTTT	CASSRDRGDTEAFF
TRBD1	16	few	TRBV29-1	TRBJ2-6	TGCAGCGTTGAAGATCAGGGGGACTCTGGGGCCAACGTCCTGACTTTC	CSVEDQGDSGANVLTF
TRBD2	15	-	TRBV7-7	TRBJ2-1	TGTGCCAGCAGCTTAAGGGCGGGGGGGCCTGGGGAGCAGTTCTTC	CASSLRAGGPGEQFF
-	17	-	TRBV9	TRBJ2-5	TGTGCCAGCAGCGTAGGTTCGGCAGGGCGGTACCAAGAGACCCAGTACTTC	CASSVGSAGRYQETQYF
-	16	-	TRBV15	TRBJ1-2	TGTGCCACCAGCAGACCAGAAGGTGGGGGGTACTATGGCTACACCTTC	CATSRPEGGGYYGYTF
TRBD1	13	-	TRBV10-3	TRBJ1-5	TGTGCCATCAGCGGGACAGCGGATCAGCCCCAGCATTTT	CAISGTADQPQHF
-	15	-	TRBV7-6	TRBJ1-5	TGTGCCAGCAGCTCCTCGGGGCGCGGTAATCAGCCCCAGCATTTT	CASSSSGRGNQPQHF
-	14	-	TRBV6-5	TRBJ2-7	TGTGCCAGCGGGACCTACAGGGTACCCTACGAGCAGTACTTC	CASGTYRVPYEQYF
TRBD1	14	-	TRBV5-4	TRBJ1-4	TGTGCCAGCAGACGGGACAGGGGGAATGAAAAACTGTTTTTT	CASRRDRGNEKLFF
-	14	-	TRBV28	TRBJ2-5	TGTGCCAGCAGTCTTCCGCTAACGGGCGGGGAGCAGTACTTC	CASSLPLTGGEQYF
-	15	once	TRBV18	TRBJ2-5	TGTGCCAGCTCACCACTAACCGCTAGAAGGGAGACCCAGTACTTC	CASSPLTARRETQYF
-	14	-	TRBV5-1	TRBJ1-2	TGCGCCAGCAGCCCAGATGGGGCGGGCTATGGCTACACCTTC	CASSPDGAGYGYTF
TRBD1	14	-	TRBV5-6	TRBJ1-2	TGTGCCAGCAGCTTCCTACAGGGGGCGGATGGCTACACCTTC	CASSFLQGADGYTF
-	14	few	TRBV6-4	TRBJ2-6	TGTGCCAGCAGTGACAGGGTTGGGGCCAACGTCCTGACTTTC	CASSDRVGANVLTF
TRBD2	15	-	TRBV4-1	TRBJ2-1	TGCGCCAGCAGCCAAGTTAGCGGGGGTTACAATGAGCAGTTCTTC	CASSQVSGGYNEQFF
-	13	-	TRBV5-1	TRBJ1-1	TGCGCCAGCAGCATTGGTTCTAGGACTGAAGCTTTCTTT	CASSIGSRTEAFF
-	15	once	TRBV6-6	TRBJ2-2	TGTGCCAGCAGTTACTTGGCCACGGGGGATAGGGAGCTGTTTTTT	CASSYLATGDRELFF
-	13	-	TRBV7-9	TRBJ2-1	TGTGCCAGCAGCCCGCCCGGGGGCTATGAGCAGTTCTTC	CASSPPGGYEQFF
-	16	-	TRBV9	TRBJ1-6	TGTGCCAGCAGCGTAACTTTGGCAGGGGTAGAGTCACCCCTCCACTTT	CASSVTLAGVESPLHF
-	15	-	TRBV7-9	TRBJ2-2	TGTGCCAGCAGCTTAAAGGGGGAGGGCCGCGGGGAGCTGTTTTTT	CASSLKGEGRGELFF
-	16	once	TRBV19	TRBJ1-1	TGTGCCAGTAGTCCATCTGGGAAGGGGATGAACACTGAAGCTTTCTTT	CASSPSGKGMNTEAFF
-	16	-	TRBV4-1	TRBJ1-5	TGCGCCAGCAGCCAAGTGGGGGCTTATACCTATCAGCCCCAGCATTTT	CASSQVGAYTYQPQHF
-	15	-	TRBV9	TRBJ1-1	TGTGCCAGCAGCGTAGATCCCGGTTTGAACACTGAAGCTTTCTTT	CASSVDPGLNTEAFF
-	13	-	TRBV11-2	TRBJ2-7	TGTGCCAGCAGCTTAGAGCCTCCTGGCGAGCAGTACTTC	CASSLEPPGEQYF
-	15	-	TRBV18	TRBJ1-1	TGTGCCAGCTCACGTGAGGGGGGATTGAACACTGAAGCTTTCTTT	CASSREGGLNTEAFF
-	13	once	TRBV27	TRBJ2-7	TGTGCCAGCAAGGGGCAGGGCTCCTACGAGCAGTACTTC	CASKGQGSYEQYF
-	13	-	TRBV7-2	TRBJ2-2	TGTGCCAGCAGGGACGGCGAAGCCGGGGAGCTGTTTTTT	CASRDGEAGELFF
TRBD1	18	-	TRBV2	TRBJ2-5	TGTGCCAGCAGTGAAGCGCTTCCTGGCAGGGGGAGTAGCGAGACCCAGTACTTC	CASSEALPGRGSSETQYF
TRBD1	14	-	TRBV28	TRBJ1-1	TGTGCCAGCAGTTTCACAGGGGGGAAAACTGAAGCTTTCTTT	CASSFTGGKTEAFF
-	16	few	TRBV6-1	TRBJ1-3	TGTGCCAGCAGTGAAGCAGTCTGGACACCTGGAAACACCATATATTTT	CASSEAVWTPGNTIYF
-	15	-	TRBV5-6	TRBJ2-7	TGTGCCAGCAGCGGGGGGGGGCGGATCTCCTACGAGCAGTACTTC	CASSGGGRISYEQYF
-	12	once	TRBV6-5	TRBJ2-4	TGTGCCAGCAGGGACGGGGGAAACATTCAGTACTTC	CASRDGGNIQYF
TRBD2	14	-	TRBV2	TRBJ2-5	TGTGCCAGCAGCAGCGGGGGCCGATTAGAGACCCAGTACTTC	CASSSGGRLETQYF
-	17	-	TRBV6-1	TRBJ1-1	TGTGCCAGCAGTGAAATGGGCAGGGGAATAACAAACACTGAAGCTTTCTTT	CASSEMGRGITNTEAFF
TRBD2	15	-	TRBV7-2	TRBJ2-2	TGTGCTACGGAGCGGGAGATCCCGAACACCGGGGAGCTGTTTTTT	CATEREIPNTGELFF
-	12	-	TRBV28	TRBJ1-2	TGTGCCAGCACCGGGGAACTCTATGGCTACACCTTC	CASTGELYGYTF
-	16	-	TRBV7-9	TRBJ2-7	TGTGCCAGCAGCTACCGTAGCGGCGGGAACTCCTACGAGCAGTACTTC	CASSYRSGGNSYEQYF
-	14	-	TRBV7-2	TRBJ2-2	TGTGCCAGCAGCTTAGAGGGCTACACCGGGGAGCTGTTTTTT	CASSLEGYTGELFF
TRBD1	14	medium-sized	TRBV2	TRBJ1-5	TGTGCCAGCAGTGGGAGGACAGGTAATCAGCCCCAGCATTTT	CASSGRTGNQPQHF
-	16	-	TRBV15	TRBJ1-1	TGTGCCACCAGCTCCTACATAGGGTCCATGAACACTGAAGCTTTCTTT	CATSSYIGSMNTEAFF
TRBD1	16	-	TRBV4-3	TRBJ1-2	TGCGCCAGCAGCCCAGAACAGGGGGCGGGTAACTATGGCTACACCTTC	CASSPEQGAGNYGYTF
-	17	few	TRBV18	TRBJ2-1	TGTGCCAGCTCACCCTATAACGGGACATTTCTTTCCAATGAGCAGTTCTTC	CASSPYNGTFLSNEQFF
TRBD2	19	-	TRBV15	TRBJ2-1	TGTGCCACCAGCATCCCTAGCGGGAGAGTTTCGGGCACCTACAATGAGCAGTTCTTC	CATSIPSGRVSGTYNEQFF
-	12	few	TRBV5-1	TRBJ1-4	TGCGCCAGCAGCTTGGATGGGACTAGGCCGTTTTTT	CASSLDGTRPFF